The clone carrying this T cell receptor beta chain was picked up one time. A junction boundary mismatches the germline segment, possibly from a read error. This record comes from a study of Graves' ophthalmopathy and Graves' hyperthyroidism. CDR3 regions of TCR beta were amplified from RNA transcripts. Investigators did first-round RT-PCR with HTBI primers, then second-round multiplex PCR. TCRdb reprocessed the multiplex PCR reads via MiXCR and lists one record per CDR3 protein. This table holds 500,000 to 600,000 distinct CDR3 sequences, about 40% found once. The CDR3 consists of 13 residues. The V gene's germline CDR1 is SNHLY and CDR2 FYNNEI.

The rearrangement links TRBV2 to TRBJ1-2, with a possible D match to TRBD1 (6 bases). Sequencing was done on a sample of peripheral blood or thyroid tissue (not recorded which). This receptor was taken from an adult man with Graves' hyperthyroidism. CDR3 nucleotide sequence: TGTGCCAGCAGTGAAGGGTCCATACAGGGCTTCACCTTC. This translates into CASSEGSIQGFTF.